This is a list of T cell receptor beta chains from one sample in a study of somatic mutations in cytotoxic T cells in rheumatoid arthritis. Only in-frame clones appear in the TCRdb table, and some are missing; sequencing was by immunoSEQ multiplex PCR. The sample holds 5,500 to 9,000 clones, around 60% seen once. The source material was CD8+ T cells sorted from blood. Source of these receptors: a woman between 40 and 50 years old in good health. Both conserved end residues are part of each CDR3. A D gene is named only where the DNA matches it firmly. A row's size may be missing; if present it is once, few, many or a size class.

>.|TRBV28|TRBJ2-1|.
CASSSSLGYNEQFF
TGTGCCAGCAGTTCCTCCCTGGGTTACAATGAGCAGTTCTTC
>.|TRBV7-9|TRBJ2-7|TRBD1
CASSRGGLSSYEQYF
TGTGCCAGCAGCCGAGGGGGCCTTAGCTCCTACGAGCAGTACTTC
>once|TRBV7-6|TRBJ2-6|.
CASSIPEQGAGANVLTF
TGTGCCAGCAGCATTCCGGAACAGGGTGCTGGGGCCAACGTCCTGACTTTC
>once|TRBV7-6|TRBJ2-1|TRBD2
CASSYRAGEEQFF
TGTGCCAGCAGCTACCGAGCGGGAGAGGAGCAGTTCTTC
>.|TRBV19|TRBJ1-5|.
CASRPGQWGNQPQHF
TGTGCCAGTAGGCCGGGACAATGGGGCAATCAGCCCCAGCATTTT
>.|TRBV7-8|TRBJ2-1|TRBD1
CASSSLTGNSNEQFF
TGTGCCAGCAGCTCCTTGACAGGGAATAGCAATGAGCAGTTCTTC
>.|TRBV6-1|TRBJ2-1|.
CASSVLREQFF
TGTGCCAGCAGTGTTCTGCGGGAGCAGTTCTTC
>once|TRBV6-5|TRBJ2-1|.
CASSYSRAYNEQFF
TGTGCCAGCAGTTACTCGCGGGCCTACAATGAGCAGTTCTTC
>.|TRBV7-8|TRBJ2-1|.
CASSLSSSHEQFF
TGTGCCAGCAGCCTCTCGAGCTCGCATGAGCAGTTCTTC
>.|TRBV7-6|TRBJ1-5|.
CASSANLNQPQHF
TGTGCCAGCAGCGCAAACCTAAATCAGCCCCAGCATTTT
>.|TRBV19|TRBJ2-7|TRBD2
CASSILGGTAGEQYF
TGTGCCAGTAGTATTCTCGGGGGGACTGCGGGCGAGCAGTACTTC
>.|TRBV7-6|TRBJ1-2|.
CASSRGGGGDGYTF
TGTGCCAGCAGTCGCGGTGGCGGGGGCGATGGCTACACCTTC
>.|TRBV10-2|TRBJ1-4|.
CASSEPHQEKLFF
TGCGCCAGCAGTGAACCCCATCAGGAAAAACTGTTTTTT
>.|TRBV19|TRBJ2-2|.
CASSISQTSGELFF
TGTGCCAGTAGTATTAGCCAAACGTCCGGGGAGCTGTTTTTT
>.|TRBV30|TRBJ2-1|.
CAWSPGGTPSFF
TGTGCCTGGAGTCCCGGCGGGACTCCATCGTTCTTC
>few|TRBV5-1|TRBJ1-1|TRBD1
CASSASWDSKIGNTEAFF
TGCGCCAGCAGCGCGTCCTGGGACAGTAAAATAGGGAACACTGAAGCTTTCTTT
>.|TRBV6-1|TRBJ2-7|TRBD1
CASSHGGRDREF
TGTGCCAGCAGTCATGGGGGGAGGGACAGGGAGTTC
>.|TRBV9|TRBJ2-2|.
CASSPRDTGELFF
TGTGCCAGCAGCCCCAGGGACACCGGGGAGCTGTTTTTT
>.|TRBV9|TRBJ2-1|TRBD1
CASTTGGSYNEQFF
TGTGCCAGCACCACAGGGGGCTCCTACAATGAGCAGTTCTTC
>.|TRBV19|TRBJ1-2|.
CASSIEGGARSQDNYGYTF
TGTGCCAGTAGTATTGAGGGAGGGGCGCGATCGCAGGATAACTATGGCTACACCTTC
>.|TRBV19|TRBJ2-3|.
CASRSQQGGDTQYF
TGTGCCAGTAGAAGCCAGCAGGGCGGAGATACGCAGTATTTT
>.|TRBV6-4|TRBJ2-1|.
CASSDSGYNEQFF
TGTGCCAGCAGCGACTCGGGCTACAATGAGCAGTTCTTC
>.|TRBV30|TRBJ2-7|.
CAWSIGDPYEQYF
TGTGCCTGGAGTATAGGGGATCCCTACGAGCAGTACTTC
>.|TRBV5-1|TRBJ2-1|.
CASSRLDGHNEQFF
TGCGCCAGCAGCCGATTAGATGGGCACAATGAGCAGTTCTTC